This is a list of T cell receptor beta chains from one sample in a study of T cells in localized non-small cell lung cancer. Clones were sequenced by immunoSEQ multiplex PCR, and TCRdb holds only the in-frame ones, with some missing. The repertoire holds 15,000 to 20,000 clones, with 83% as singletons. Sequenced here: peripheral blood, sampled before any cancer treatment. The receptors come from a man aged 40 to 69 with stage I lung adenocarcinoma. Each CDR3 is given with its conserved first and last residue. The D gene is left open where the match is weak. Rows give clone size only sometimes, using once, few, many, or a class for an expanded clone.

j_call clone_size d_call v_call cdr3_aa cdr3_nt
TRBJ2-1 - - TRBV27 CASSLTPAGDEQFF TGTGCCAGCAGTTTAACTCCCGCGGGCGATGAGCAGTTCTTC
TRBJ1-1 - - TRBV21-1 CASTDLNTEAFF TGTGCCAGCACTGACCTTAACACTGAAGCTTTCTTT
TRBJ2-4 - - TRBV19 CASSIMQQSLAKNIQYF TGTGCCAGTAGTATCATGCAACAGAGTTTAGCCAAAAACATTCAGTACTTC
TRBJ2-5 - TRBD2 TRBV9 CASSPRGDSGTQYF TGTGCCAGCAGCCCTCGGGGGGACTCCGGGACCCAGTACTTC
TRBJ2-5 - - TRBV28 CASSLGGTQYF TGTGCCAGCAGTCTCGGGGGGACCCAGTACTTC
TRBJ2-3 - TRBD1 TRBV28 CASSRSGTGGPDTQYF TGTGCCAGCAGTCGATCGGGGACAGGGGGCCCAGATACGCAGTATTTT
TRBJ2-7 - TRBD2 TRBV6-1 CASSVTTSGGAVEQYF TGTGCCAGCAGTGTTACCACTAGCGGGGGGGCTGTCGAGCAGTACTTC
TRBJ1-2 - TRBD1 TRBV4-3 CASSQTTGVGYTF TGCGCCAGCAGCCAAACGACAGGGGTGGGCTACACCTTC
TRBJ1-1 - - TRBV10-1 CASSEAIGEAFF TGCGCCAGCAGTGAGGCGATTGGTGAAGCTTTCTTT
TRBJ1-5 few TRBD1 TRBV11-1 CASSRGRGQHF TGTGCCAGCAGTCGGGGCAGGGGGCAGCATTTT
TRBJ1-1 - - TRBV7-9 CASSLEFGANTEAFF TGTGCCAGCAGCTTAGAGTTCGGGGCAAACACTGAAGCTTTCTTT
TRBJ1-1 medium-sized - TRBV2 CASSEAGEAFF TGTGCCAGCAGTGAAGCCGGGGAGGCTTTCTTT
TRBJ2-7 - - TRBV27 CASSNLGTTSSYEQYF TGTGCCAGCAGTAACCTCGGGACCACAAGCTCCTACGAGCAGTACTTC
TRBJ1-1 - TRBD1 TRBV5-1 CASSRHPGTESLNTEAFF TGCGCCAGCAGTAGACACCCAGGGACAGAGTCCTTGAACACTGAAGCTTTCTTT
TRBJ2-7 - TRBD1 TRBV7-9 CASSLLGQGKDEQYF TGTGCCAGCAGCTTATTGGGACAGGGGAAGGACGAGCAGTACTTC
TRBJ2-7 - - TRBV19 CASSGSGFYEQYF TGTGCCAGTAGTGGGTCCGGGTTCTACGAGCAGTACTTC
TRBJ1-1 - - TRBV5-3 CARSLDDSLMNTEAFF TGTGCCAGAAGCTTGGACGATAGTCTCATGAACACTGAAGCTTTCTTT
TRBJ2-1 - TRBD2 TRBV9 CASSVALAGLNEQFF TGTGCCAGCAGCGTAGCCCTAGCGGGGTTAAATGAGCAGTTCTTC
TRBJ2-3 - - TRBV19 CATAGISTDTQYF TGTGCCACCGCCGGGATAAGCACAGATACGCAGTATTTT
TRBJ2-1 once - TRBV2 CASSVGAPGPNEQFF TGTGCCAGCAGTGTCGGGGCCCCCGGGCCCAATGAGCAGTTCTTC
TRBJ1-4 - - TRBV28 CASSLGARNEKLFF TGTGCCAGCAGTTTAGGGGCCAGGAATGAAAAACTGTTTTTT
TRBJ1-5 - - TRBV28 CASSPDGPGYQPQHF TGTGCCAGCAGTCCCGACGGCCCGGGATATCAGCCCCAGCATTTT
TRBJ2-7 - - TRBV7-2 CASSSGQYEQYF TGTGCCAGCAGCAGCGGACAGTACGAGCAGTACTTC
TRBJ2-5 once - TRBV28 CASSLFSNQETQYF TGTGCCAGCAGTTTGTTCTCGAATCAAGAGACCCAGTACTTC
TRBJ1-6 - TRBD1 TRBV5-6 CASSFGDAGGSSYNSPLHF TGTGCCAGCAGCTTCGGTGACGCAGGGGGAAGCTCCTATAATTCACCCCTCCACTTT
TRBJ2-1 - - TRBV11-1 CASSEGDSSYNEQFF TGTGCCAGCAGCGAGGGCGACTCCTCCTACAATGAGCAGTTCTTC
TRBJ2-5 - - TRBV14 CASSPGTNQETQYF TGTGCCAGCAGCCCCGGGACAAACCAAGAGACCCAGTACTTC
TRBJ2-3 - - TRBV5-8 CASSSPRGPALTDTQYF TGTGCCAGCAGTTCACCGCGGGGACCAGCCCTCACAGATACGCAGTATTTT
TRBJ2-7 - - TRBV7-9 CASIDTGRSYEQYF TGTGCCAGCATCGACACAGGGAGGTCCTACGAGCAGTACTTC